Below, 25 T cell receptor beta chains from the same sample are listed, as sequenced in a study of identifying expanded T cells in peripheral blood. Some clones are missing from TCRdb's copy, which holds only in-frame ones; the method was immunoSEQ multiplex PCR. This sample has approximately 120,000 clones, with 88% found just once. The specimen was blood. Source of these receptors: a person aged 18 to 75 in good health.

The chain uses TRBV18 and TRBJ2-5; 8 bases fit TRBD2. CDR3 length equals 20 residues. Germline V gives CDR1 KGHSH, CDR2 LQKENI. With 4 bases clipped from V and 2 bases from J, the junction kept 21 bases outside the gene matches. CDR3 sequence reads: CASSRSRSGHLAGNQETQYF. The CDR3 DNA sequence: TGTGCCAGCTCACGCTCGAGGTCGGGGCATTTAGCGGGAAATCAAGAGACCCAGTACTTC.

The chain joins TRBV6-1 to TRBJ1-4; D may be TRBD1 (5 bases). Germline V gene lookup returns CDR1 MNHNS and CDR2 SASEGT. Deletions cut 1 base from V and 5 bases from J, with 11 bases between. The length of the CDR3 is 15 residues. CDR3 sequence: CASSEVAGQNEKLFF. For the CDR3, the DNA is TGTGCCAGCAGTGAAGTGGCTGGACAAAATGAAAAACTGTTTTTT.

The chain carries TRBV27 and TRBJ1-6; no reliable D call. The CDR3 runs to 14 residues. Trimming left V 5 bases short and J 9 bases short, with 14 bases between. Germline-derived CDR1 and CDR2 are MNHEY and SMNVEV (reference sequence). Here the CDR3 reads CASSPAGRFSPLHF. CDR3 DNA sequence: TGTGCCAGCAGTCCAGCGGGTCGTTTTTCACCCCTCCACTTT.

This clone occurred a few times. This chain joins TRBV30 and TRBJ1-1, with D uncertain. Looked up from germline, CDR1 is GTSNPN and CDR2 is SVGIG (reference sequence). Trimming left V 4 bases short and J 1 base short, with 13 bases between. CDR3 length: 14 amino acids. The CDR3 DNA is TGTGCCTGGACTCGAAATCCGGAGAACACTGAAGCTTTCTTT. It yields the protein CAWTRNPENTEAFF.

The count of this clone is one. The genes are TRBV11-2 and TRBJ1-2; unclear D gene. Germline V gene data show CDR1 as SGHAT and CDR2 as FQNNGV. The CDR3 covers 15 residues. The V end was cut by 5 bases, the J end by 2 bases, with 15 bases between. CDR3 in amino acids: CASSPLLVLNYGYTF. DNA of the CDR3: TGTGCCAGCAGCCCCCTGCTAGTTCTGAACTATGGCTACACCTTC.

As DNA, the CDR3 is TGTGCCAGCAGCTTAGTTCGGGGCCAGGGGGGTTTGTGGAATCAGCCCCAGCATTTT. This gives the protein CASSLVRGQGGLWNQPQHF. The chain joins TRBV7-9 to TRBJ1-5; 7 bases map to TRBD1. In germline, CDR1 is SEHNR, CDR2 FQNEAQ (reference sequence). J gave up 4 bases and V 1 base, and 16 bases lay outside the gene matches. The length of the CDR3 is 19 residues.

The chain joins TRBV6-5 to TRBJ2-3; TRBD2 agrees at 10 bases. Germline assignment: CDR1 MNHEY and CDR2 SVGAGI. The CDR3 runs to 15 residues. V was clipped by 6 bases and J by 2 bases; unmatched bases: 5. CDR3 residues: CASSLLAGYTDTQYF. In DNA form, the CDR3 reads TGTGCCAGCAGCCTACTAGCGGGGTACACAGATACGCAGTATTTT.

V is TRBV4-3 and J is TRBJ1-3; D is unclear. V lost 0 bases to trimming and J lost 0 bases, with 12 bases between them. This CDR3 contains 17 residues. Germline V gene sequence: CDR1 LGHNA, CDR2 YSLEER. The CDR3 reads CASSQEVVGNSGNTIYF. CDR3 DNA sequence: TGCGCCAGCAGCCAAGAGGTGGTAGGGAACTCTGGAAACACCATATATTTT.

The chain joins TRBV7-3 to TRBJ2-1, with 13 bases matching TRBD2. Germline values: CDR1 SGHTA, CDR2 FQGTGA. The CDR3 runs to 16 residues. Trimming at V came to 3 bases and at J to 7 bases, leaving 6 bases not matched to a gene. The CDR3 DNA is TGTGCCAGCAGCTTGGGCTGGACTAGCGGGGGAAATGAGCAGTTCTTC. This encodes CASSLGWTSGGNEQFF.

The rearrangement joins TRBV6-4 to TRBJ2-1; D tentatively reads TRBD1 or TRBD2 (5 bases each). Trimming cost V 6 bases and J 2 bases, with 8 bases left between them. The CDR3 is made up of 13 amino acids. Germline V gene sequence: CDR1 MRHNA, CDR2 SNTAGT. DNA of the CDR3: TGTGCCAGCAGCCGGGGACCCTACAATGAGCAGTTCTTC. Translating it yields CASSRGPYNEQFF.

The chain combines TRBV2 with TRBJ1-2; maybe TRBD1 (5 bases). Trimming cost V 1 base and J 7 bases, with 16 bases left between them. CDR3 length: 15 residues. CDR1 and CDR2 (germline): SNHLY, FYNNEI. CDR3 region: CASSEVGGSGGGYTF. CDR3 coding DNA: TGTGCCAGCAGTGAAGTTGGTGGCAGCGGGGGTGGCTACACCTTC.

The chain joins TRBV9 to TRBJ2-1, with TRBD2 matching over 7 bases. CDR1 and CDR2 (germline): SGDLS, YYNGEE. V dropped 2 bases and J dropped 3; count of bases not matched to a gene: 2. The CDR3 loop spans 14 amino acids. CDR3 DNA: TGTGCCAGCAGCGTGGCTAGCGGCTACAATGAGCAGTTCTTC. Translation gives CASSVASGYNEQFF.

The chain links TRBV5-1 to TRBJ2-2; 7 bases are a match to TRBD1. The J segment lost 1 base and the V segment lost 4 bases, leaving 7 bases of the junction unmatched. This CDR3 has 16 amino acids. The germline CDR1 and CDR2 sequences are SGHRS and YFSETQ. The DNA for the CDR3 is TGCGCCAGCAGCCCCCGGTGGACAGGGAACACCGGGGAGCTGTTTTTT. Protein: CASSPRWTGNTGELFF.

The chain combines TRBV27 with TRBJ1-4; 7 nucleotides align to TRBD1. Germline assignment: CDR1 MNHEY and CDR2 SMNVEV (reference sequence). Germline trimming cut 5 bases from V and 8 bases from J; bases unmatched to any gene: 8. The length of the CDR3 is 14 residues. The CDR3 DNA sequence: TGTGCCAGCAGTCGACAGGGCGTAACAGAAAAACTGTTTTTT. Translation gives CASSRQGVTEKLFF.

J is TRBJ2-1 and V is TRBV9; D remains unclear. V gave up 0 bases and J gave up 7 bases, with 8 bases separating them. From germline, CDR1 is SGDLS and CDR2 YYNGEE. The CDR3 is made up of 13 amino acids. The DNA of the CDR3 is TGTGCCAGCAGCGTAGCTATCGAGAATGAGCAGTTCTTC. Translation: CASSVAIENEQFF.

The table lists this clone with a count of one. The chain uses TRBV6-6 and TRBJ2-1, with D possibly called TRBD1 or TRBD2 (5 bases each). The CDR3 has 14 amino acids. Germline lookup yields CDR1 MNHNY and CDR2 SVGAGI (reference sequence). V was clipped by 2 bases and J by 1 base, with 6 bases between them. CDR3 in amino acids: CASSYEGSYNEQFF. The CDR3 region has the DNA TGTGCCAGCAGTTACGAGGGGTCCTACAATGAGCAGTTCTTC.

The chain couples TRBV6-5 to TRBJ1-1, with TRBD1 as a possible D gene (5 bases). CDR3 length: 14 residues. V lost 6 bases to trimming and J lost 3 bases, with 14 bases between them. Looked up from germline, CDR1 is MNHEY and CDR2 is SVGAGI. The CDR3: CASRRDRLYTEAFF. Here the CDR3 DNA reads TGTGCCAGCAGACGCGACAGACTTTACACTGAAGCTTTCTTT.

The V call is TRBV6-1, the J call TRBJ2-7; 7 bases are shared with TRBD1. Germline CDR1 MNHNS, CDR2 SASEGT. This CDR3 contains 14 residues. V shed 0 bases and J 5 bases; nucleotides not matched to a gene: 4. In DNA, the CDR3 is TGTGCCAGCAGTGAAGCGGCAGGGGGTGACGAGCAGTACTTC. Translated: CASSEAAGGDEQYF.

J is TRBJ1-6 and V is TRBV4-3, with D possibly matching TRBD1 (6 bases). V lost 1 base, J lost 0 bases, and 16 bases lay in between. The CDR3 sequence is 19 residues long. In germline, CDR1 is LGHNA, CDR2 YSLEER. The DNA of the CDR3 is TGCGCCAGCAGCCAAGGTAGGGGGGGGCTAAGCTCCTATAATTCACCCCTCCACTTT. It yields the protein CASSQGRGGLSSYNSPLHF.

The CDR3 coding sequence is TGTGCCAGCAGCGAGGGACGGTCAAATGAAAAACTGTTTTTT. This codes for CASSEGRSNEKLFF. The chain joins TRBV7-9 to TRBJ1-4, with TRBD1 as a possible D gene (5 bases). Germline V gene data show CDR1 as SEHNR and CDR2 as FQNEAQ (reference sequence). This CDR3 has 14 amino acids. V lost 5 bases to trimming and J lost 5 bases, with 12 bases between them.

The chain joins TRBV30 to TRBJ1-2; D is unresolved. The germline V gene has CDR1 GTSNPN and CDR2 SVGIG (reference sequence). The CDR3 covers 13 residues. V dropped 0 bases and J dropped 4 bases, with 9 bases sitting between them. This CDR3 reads CAWSVYGVYGYTF. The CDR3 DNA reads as TGTGCCTGGAGTGTATACGGAGTCTATGGCTACACCTTC. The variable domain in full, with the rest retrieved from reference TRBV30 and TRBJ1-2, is SQTIHQWPATLVQPVGSPLSLECTVEGTSNPNLYWYRQAAGRGLQLLFYSVGIGQISSEVPQNLSASRPQDRQFILSSKKLLLSDSGFYLCAWSVYGVYGYTFGSGTRLTVV.

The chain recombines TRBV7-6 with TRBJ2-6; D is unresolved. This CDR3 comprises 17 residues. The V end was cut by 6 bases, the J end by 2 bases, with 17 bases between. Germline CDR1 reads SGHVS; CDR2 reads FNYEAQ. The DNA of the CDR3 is TGTGCCAGCAGTAGAAGCCTCACGTTAACTGGGGCCAACGTCCTGACTTTC. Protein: CASSRSLTLTGANVLTF.

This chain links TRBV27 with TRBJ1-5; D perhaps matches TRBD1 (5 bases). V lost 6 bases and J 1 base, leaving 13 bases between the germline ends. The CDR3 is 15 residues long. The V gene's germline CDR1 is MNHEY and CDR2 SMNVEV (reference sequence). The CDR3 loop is CASSPGGPSNQPQHF. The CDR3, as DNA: TGTGCCAGCAGCCCGGGGGGTCCGAGCAATCAGCCCCAGCATTTT.

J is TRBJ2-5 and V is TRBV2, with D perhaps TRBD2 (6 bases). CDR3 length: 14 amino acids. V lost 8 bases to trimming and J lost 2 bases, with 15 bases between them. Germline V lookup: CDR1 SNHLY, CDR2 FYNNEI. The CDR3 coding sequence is TGTGCCAGCGAAGGGGTAGCGGATCAAGAGACCCAGTACTTC. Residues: CASEGVADQETQYF.

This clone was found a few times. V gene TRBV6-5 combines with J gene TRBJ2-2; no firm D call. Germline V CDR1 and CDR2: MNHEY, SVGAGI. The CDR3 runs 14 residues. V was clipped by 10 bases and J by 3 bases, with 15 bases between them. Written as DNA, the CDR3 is TGTGCCATCCGGACGGATGGGGACACCGGGGAGCTGTTTTTT. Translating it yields CAIRTDGDTGELFF.